This entry lists 26 T cell receptor beta chains sequenced from one sample in a study of PD-1 blockade in mismatch repair-deficient tumors. The data were produced by immunoSEQ multiplex PCR, yet TCRdb's version contains in-frame clones alone and is incomplete. The sample lists roughly 120,000 clones, 70% to 80% occurring once. The material sequenced was peripheral blood, taken approximately 64 weeks after starting pembrolizumab. Receptor source: an adult with mismatch repair-deficient cancer.

This clone is a singleton in its sample. The rearrangement links TRBV28 to TRBJ2-1; tentatively, D is TRBD1 or TRBD2 (5 bases each). CDR1 and CDR2 from the germline V gene are MDHEN and SYDVKM. The V and J ends lost 6 bases and 0 bases respectively, with 18 bases between them. The CDR3 covers 17 residues. CDR3 protein: CASRTPQGTSSYNEQFF. For the CDR3, the DNA is TGTGCCAGCAGAACCCCCCAAGGGACGAGCTCCTACAATGAGCAGTTCTTC.

The chain couples TRBV4-1 to TRBJ2-2; D gene uncertain. Germline loops: CDR1 MGHRA, CDR2 YSYEKL. This CDR3 spans 16 amino acids. Deletions cut 0 bases from V and 3 bases from J, with 11 bases between. Written as DNA, the CDR3 is TGCGCCAGCAGCCAAGATGGTCGGCTTTACACCGGGGAGCTGTTTTTT. Translation: CASSQDGRLYTGELFF.

Here the CDR3 reads CAWNVGSSYNEQFF. As DNA, the CDR3 is TGTGCCTGGAATGTCGGAAGCTCCTACAATGAGCAGTTCTTC. The chain uses TRBV30 and TRBJ2-1, with D unresolved. The V end lost 4 bases, the J end lost 0 bases, and 10 bases lay between the germline ends. This CDR3 contains 14 residues. In germline, CDR1 is GTSNPN, CDR2 SVGIG (reference sequence).

V and J are TRBV29-1 and TRBJ2-7, with D possibly being TRBD2 (6 bases). The ends were cut back, 4 bases at V and 2 bases at J, with 15 bases in the middle. CDR3 size: 14 residues. Germline assignment: CDR1 SQVTM and CDR2 ANQGSEA. The CDR3 bases are TGCAGCGTTGGTCTCGCTAGCGCACCCTACGAGCAGTACTTC. Translating it yields CSVGLASAPYEQYF.

This sequence joins TRBV11-2 and TRBJ2-5, with no clear D. Germline V gene data show CDR1 as SGHAT and CDR2 as FQNNGV. The CDR3 extends over 16 amino acids. V was trimmed by 1 base and J by 5 bases, leaving 17 bases between them. CDR3 nucleotide sequence: TGTGCCAGCAGCTTAGGTCGATCGGATCTCGGGGAGACCCAGTACTTC. This translates into CASSLGRSDLGETQYF.

The chain recombines TRBV4-3 with TRBJ1-3; maybe TRBD1 (5 bases). The length of the CDR3 is 15 residues. In germline, CDR1 is LGHNA, CDR2 YSLEER. Trimming took off 0 bases at V and 1 base at J, with 7 bases between the two ends. The CDR3 region has the DNA TGCGCCAGCAGCCAAGATCGGGGGTCTGGAAACACCATATATTTT. This gives the protein CASSQDRGSGNTIYF.

The rearrangement joins TRBV4-2 to TRBJ1-5; D remains unclear. The CDR3 has 13 amino acids. The V end lost 0 bases, the J end lost 10 bases, and 10 bases lay between the germline ends. From germline, CDR1 is LGHNA and CDR2 YNFKEQ. The CDR3 region has the DNA TGTGCCAGCAGCCAAGATCTCGGTGATCCCCAGCATTTT. It yields the protein CASSQDLGDPQHF.

This chain uses TRBV29-1 with TRBJ2-7; TRBD2 matches 9 bases. The trim removed 4 bases at V and 6 bases at J, leaving 7 bases unmatched. There are 13 residues in the CDR3. CDR1 is SQVTM, CDR2 ANQGSEA, per germline. Written as DNA, the CDR3 is TGCAGCGTTGTTAGCGGGAGAGTCTCCGAGCAGTACTTC. This translates into CSVVSGRVSEQYF.

CDR3 nucleotide sequence: TGTGCCAGCAGCGGGACAACGAACACCGGGGAGCTGTTTTTT. Protein product: CASSGTTNTGELFF. J is TRBJ2-2 and V is TRBV27, with a tentative D call TRBD1 (6 bases). The CDR3 contains 14 residues. In germline, CDR1 is MNHEY, CDR2 SMNVEV (reference sequence). The V end lost 6 bases, the J end lost 0 bases, and 8 bases lay between the germline ends.

The gene calls are TRBV11-2 and TRBJ2-3; 8 bases match TRBD1. CDR3 length: 13 amino acids. Germline trimming cut 6 bases from V and 1 base from J; bases unmatched to any gene: 0. Germline-derived CDR1 and CDR2 are SGHAT and FQNNGV. The CDR3 bases are TGTGCCAGCAGGACAGGGGGCACAGATACGCAGTATTTT. Protein product: CASRTGGTDTQYF.

The chain recombines TRBV6-6 with TRBJ1-5; D not resolved. This CDR3 is built from 14 residues. CDR1 is MNHNY and CDR2 is SVGAGI in the germline V gene (reference sequence). V gave up 0 bases and J gave up 5 bases, with 8 bases separating them. Written as DNA, the CDR3 is TGTGCCAGCAGTTACTCTGTCATGGATCAGCCCCAGCATTTT. It yields the protein CASSYSVMDQPQHF.

The rearrangement links TRBV28 to TRBJ1-5, with TRBD1 identical over 8 bases. Germline V gives CDR1 MDHEN, CDR2 SYDVKM. The CDR3 contains 15 residues. The ends lost 6 bases at V and 2 bases at J; junction bases unmatched: 6. CDR3 region: CASSRDRGGNQPQHF. The DNA of the CDR3 is TGTGCCAGCAGCCGCGACAGGGGAGGCAATCAGCCCCAGCATTTT.

The chain uses TRBV7-9 and TRBJ1-3; possibly TRBD1 for D (6 bases). This CDR3 has 16 residues. V dropped 5 bases and J dropped 2 bases, with 16 bases sitting between them. The germline V gene encodes CDR1 SEHNR and CDR2 FQNEAQ (reference sequence). The CDR3 spells CASSQHTGPPGNTIYF. The DNA for the CDR3 is TGTGCCAGCAGCCAGCACACAGGGCCGCCTGGAAACACCATATATTTT.

J is TRBJ2-3 and V is TRBV11-3; either TRBD1 or TRBD2 may fit D (5 bases each). The CDR3 runs 14 residues. Germline V gene lookup returns CDR1 SGHNT and CDR2 YENEEA. V lost 5 bases to trimming and J lost 1 base, with 10 bases between them. CDR3 sequence: CASSPGTRTDTQYF. Here the CDR3 DNA reads TGTGCCAGCAGCCCCGGGACCCGCACAGATACGCAGTATTTT.

The rearrangement uses TRBV7-9 and TRBJ2-7; 7 positions match TRBD1. The CDR3 totals 15 residues. The V segment lost 5 bases and the J segment 1 base; nucleotides outside the gene matches: 8. Germline V lookup: CDR1 SEHNR, CDR2 FQNEAQ (reference sequence). For the CDR3, the DNA is TGTGCCAGCAGCCGAGGCCACAGGGGTTCCTACGAGCAGTACTTC. Translated, it gives CASSRGHRGSYEQYF.

The chain is built from TRBV4-3 and TRBJ2-3, with D possibly TRBD2 on 6 matching bases. V was clipped by 0 bases and J by 3 bases, with 13 bases between them. This CDR3 region has 16 residues. Per the germline V gene, CDR1 is LGHNA and CDR2 is YSLEER. The CDR3 DNA is TGCGCCAGCAGCCAAGAAACCGCCCGGGGGACAGATACGCAGTATTTT. Amino acids: CASSQETARGTDTQYF.

This sequence joins TRBV27 and TRBJ1-1, with TRBD1 identical over 8 bases. Losses at the gene ends were 2 bases for V and 11 bases for J; bases not matched to a gene: 10. Germline V gene sequence: CDR1 MNHEY, CDR2 SMNVEV (reference sequence). The length of the CDR3 is 14 residues. The CDR3 DNA reads TGTGCCAGCAGTTTAAACACCCCCCAGGGGGCGGCTTTCTTT. It translates to CASSLNTPQGAAFF.

The genes are TRBV7-2 and TRBJ2-1; D perhaps matches TRBD2 (6 bases). The CDR3 covers 13 residues. Germline V gene sequence: CDR1 SGHTA, CDR2 FQGNSA. V was pared by 5 bases and J by 10 bases, with 15 bases between. CDR3 residues: CASSPPSTREQFF. The CDR3 nucleotides are TGTGCCAGCAGCCCACCGTCGACTAGAGAGCAGTTCTTC.

V gene TRBV6-1 combines with J gene TRBJ2-1; TRBD2 aligns across 7 bases. CDR1 is MNHNS and CDR2 is SASEGT in the germline V gene. V lost 4 bases and J lost 0; bases outside the gene matches: 15. CDR3 length equals 19 residues. CDR3 in DNA: TGTGCCAGCAGTGTAGGCGGGACTATCCTTGAAAGCTCCTACAATGAGCAGTTCTTC. This sequence encodes CASSVGGTILESSYNEQFF.

The genes are TRBV7-2 and TRBJ1-2, with 8 bases aligning to TRBD1. V gave up 0 bases and J gave up 1 base; unmatched junction bases: 1. Germline V gene sequence: CDR1 SGHTA, CDR2 FQGNSA. The CDR3 sequence is 15 residues long. Here the CDR3 DNA reads TGTGCCAGCAGCTTAGCAGACAGGGGTAACTATGGCTACACCTTC. Its translation: CASSLADRGNYGYTF.

This chain's CDR3 is CASRGTVNTEAFF. CDR3 in DNA: TGTGCCAGCAGGGGGACGGTAAACACTGAAGCTTTCTTT. The chain has TRBV5-5 and TRBJ1-1; D perhaps matches TRBD1 (5 bases). Trimming removed 5 bases at V and 2 bases at J, with 10 bases between. Germline V lookup: CDR1 SGHKS, CDR2 YYEKEE (reference sequence). The CDR3 spans 13 residues.

V is TRBV6-1 and J is TRBJ2-7; the D gene could be TRBD1 or TRBD2 (5 bases each). This CDR3 has 14 amino acids. CDR1 is MNHNS and CDR2 is SASEGT in the germline V gene. V was clipped by 11 bases and J by 6 bases, with 23 bases between them. CDR3 loop: CAAALLKSGAEQYF. The CDR3 DNA reads TGTGCCGCAGCCCTACTAAAGTCCGGGGCCGAGCAGTACTTC.

The V call is TRBV7-9, the J call TRBJ2-1, with TRBD2 identical over 8 bases. The length of the CDR3 is 15 residues. Germline loops: CDR1 SEHNR, CDR2 FQNEAQ (reference sequence). V lost 3 bases, J lost 3 bases, and 4 bases stayed unmatched. The CDR3 here is CASSFVAGRYNEQFF. For the CDR3, the DNA is TGTGCCAGCAGCTTTGTAGCGGGACGCTACAATGAGCAGTTCTTC. Supplemented by reference TRBV7-9 and TRBJ2-1, the full variable domain reads DTGVSQNPRHKITKRGQNVTFRCDPISEHNRLYWYRQTLGQGPEFLTYFQNEAQLEKSRLLSDRFSAERPKGSFSTLEIQRTEQGDSAMYLCASSFVAGRYNEQFFGPGTRLTVL.

This chain joins TRBV5-4 and TRBJ2-1; D is undetermined. Germline V gene data show CDR1 as SGHNT and CDR2 as YYREEE (reference sequence). The CDR3 runs 15 residues. The ends were cut back, 3 bases at V and 5 bases at J, with 15 bases in the middle. CDR3 DNA: TGTGCCAGCAGCTCCCGAATAAAACGGCACAATGAGCAGTTCTTC. Its protein product is CASSSRIKRHNEQFF.

The chain carries TRBV6-5 and TRBJ1-4; 7 nucleotides match TRBD1. V lost 5 bases and J lost 7; bases outside the gene matches: 7. The germline CDR1 and CDR2 sequences are MNHEY and SVGAGI. This CDR3 has 14 amino acids. CDR3 nucleotides: TGTGCCAGCAGTCGGCAGGGGGAGGGTGAAAAACTGTTTTTT. Translated: CASSRQGEGEKLFF.

V gene TRBV2 combines with J gene TRBJ2-7, with TRBD1 matching over 8 bases. This CDR3 has 17 amino acids. Germline-derived CDR1 and CDR2 are SNHLY and FYNNEI. The V and J ends lost 1 base and 4 bases, in that order; junction bases with no gene match: 12. This chain's CDR3 is CASSEGRPSQGVYEQYF. In nucleotides, the CDR3 is TGTGCCAGCAGTGAAGGGCGGCCTTCACAGGGGGTATACGAGCAGTACTTC. Full variable domain (rest looked up from reference TRBV2 and TRBJ2-7): EPEVTQTPSHQVTQMGQEVILRCVPISNHLYFYWYRQILGQKVEFLVSFYNNEISEKSEIFDDQFSVERPDGSNFTLKIRSTKLEDSAMYFCASSEGRPSQGVYEQYFGPGTRLTVT.